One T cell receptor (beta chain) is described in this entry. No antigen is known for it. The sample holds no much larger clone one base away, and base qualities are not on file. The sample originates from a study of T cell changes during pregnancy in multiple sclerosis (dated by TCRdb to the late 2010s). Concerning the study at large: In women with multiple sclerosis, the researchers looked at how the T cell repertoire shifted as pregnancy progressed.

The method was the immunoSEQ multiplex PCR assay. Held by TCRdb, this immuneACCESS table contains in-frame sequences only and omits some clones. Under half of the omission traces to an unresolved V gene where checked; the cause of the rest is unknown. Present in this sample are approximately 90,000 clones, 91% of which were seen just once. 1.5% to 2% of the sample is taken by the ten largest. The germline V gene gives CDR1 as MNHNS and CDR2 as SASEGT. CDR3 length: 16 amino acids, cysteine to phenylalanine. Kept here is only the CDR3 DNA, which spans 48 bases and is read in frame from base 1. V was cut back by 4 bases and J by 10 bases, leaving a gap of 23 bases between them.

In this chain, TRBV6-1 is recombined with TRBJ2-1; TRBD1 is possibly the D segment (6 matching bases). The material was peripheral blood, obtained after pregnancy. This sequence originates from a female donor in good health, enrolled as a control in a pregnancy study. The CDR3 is CASSAIDSQGQLEQFF. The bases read TGTGCCAGCAGTGCAATCGATTCCCAAGGACAGTTGGAGCAGTTCTTC.